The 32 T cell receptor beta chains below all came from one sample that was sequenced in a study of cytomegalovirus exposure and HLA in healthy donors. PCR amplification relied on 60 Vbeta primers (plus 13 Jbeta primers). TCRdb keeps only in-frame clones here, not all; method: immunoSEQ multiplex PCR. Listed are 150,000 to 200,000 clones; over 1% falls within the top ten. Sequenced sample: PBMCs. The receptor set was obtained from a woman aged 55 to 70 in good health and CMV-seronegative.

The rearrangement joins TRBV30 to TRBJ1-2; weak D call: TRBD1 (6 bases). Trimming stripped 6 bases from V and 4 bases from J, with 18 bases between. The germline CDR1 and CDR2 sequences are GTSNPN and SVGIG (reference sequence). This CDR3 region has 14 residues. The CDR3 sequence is CACPYREGSYGYTF. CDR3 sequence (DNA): TGTGCCTGCCCGTACAGGGAGGGGTCCTATGGCTACACCTTC.

This chain's CDR3 is CASSQDWREDQPQHF. CDR3 bases: TGCGCCAGCAGCCAAGATTGGAGAGAAGATCAGCCCCAGCATTTT. V and J are TRBV4-1 and TRBJ1-5; D is undetermined. Trimming took off 0 bases at V and 5 bases at J, with 11 bases between the two ends. Germline CDR1 MGHRA, CDR2 YSYEKL. CDR3 length equals 15 residues.

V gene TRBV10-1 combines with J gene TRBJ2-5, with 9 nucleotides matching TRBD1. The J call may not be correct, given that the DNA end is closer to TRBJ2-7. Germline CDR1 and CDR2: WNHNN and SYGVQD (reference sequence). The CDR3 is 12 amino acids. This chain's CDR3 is CANWRTGAEQYF. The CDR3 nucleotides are TGCGCCAACTGGAGGACAGGGGCCGAGCAGTACTTC.

This chain's CDR3 is CASGLVLSREDSYEQYF. The DNA of the CDR3 is TGTGCTAGTGGTTTGGTACTGAGCAGGGAGGACTCCTACGAGCAGTACTTC. The gene calls are TRBV12-5 and TRBJ2-7, with a tentative D call TRBD2 (6 bases). V shed 0 bases and J shed 0 bases, with 15 bases lying between them. Germline CDR1 reads LGHNT; CDR2 reads FRNRAP. The CDR3 totals 17 residues.

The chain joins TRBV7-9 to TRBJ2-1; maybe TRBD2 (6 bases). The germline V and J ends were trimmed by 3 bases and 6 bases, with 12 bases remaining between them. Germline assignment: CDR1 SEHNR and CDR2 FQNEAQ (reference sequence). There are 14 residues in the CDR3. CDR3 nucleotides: TGTGCCAGCAGCTTGTCCGGGACTGGCAATGAGCAGTTCTTC. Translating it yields CASSLSGTGNEQFF.

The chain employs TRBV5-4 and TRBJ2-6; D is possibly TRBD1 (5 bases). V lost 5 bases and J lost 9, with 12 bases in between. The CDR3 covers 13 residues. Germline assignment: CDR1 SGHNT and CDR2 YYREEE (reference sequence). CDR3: CASSPDNVNVLTF. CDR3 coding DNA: TGTGCCAGCAGTCCGGACAACGTCAACGTCCTGACTTTC.

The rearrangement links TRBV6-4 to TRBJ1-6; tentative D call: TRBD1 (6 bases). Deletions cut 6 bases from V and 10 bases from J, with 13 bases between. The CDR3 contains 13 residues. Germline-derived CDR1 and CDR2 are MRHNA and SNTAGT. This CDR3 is CASRGAGRSPLHF. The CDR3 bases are TGTGCCAGCAGGGGGGCTGGCCGGTCACCCCTCCACTTT.

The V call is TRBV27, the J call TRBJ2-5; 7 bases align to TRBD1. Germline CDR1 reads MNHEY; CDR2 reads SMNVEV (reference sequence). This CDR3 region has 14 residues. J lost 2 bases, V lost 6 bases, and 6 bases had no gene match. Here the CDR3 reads CASSSGQKQETQYF. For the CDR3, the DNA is TGTGCCAGCAGCTCGGGACAGAAACAAGAGACCCAGTACTTC.

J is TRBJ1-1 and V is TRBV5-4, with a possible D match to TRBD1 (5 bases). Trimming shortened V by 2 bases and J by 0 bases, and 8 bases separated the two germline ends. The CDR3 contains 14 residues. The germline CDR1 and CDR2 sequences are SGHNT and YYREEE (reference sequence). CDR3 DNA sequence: TGTGCCAGCAGCTTTGACAGACTGAACACTGAAGCTTTCTTT. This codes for CASSFDRLNTEAFF. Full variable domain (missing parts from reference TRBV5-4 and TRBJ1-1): ETGVTQSPTHLIKTRGQQVTLRCSSQSGHNTVSWYQQALGQGPQFIFQYYREEENGRGNFPPRFSGLQFPNYSSELNVNALELDDSALYLCASSFDRLNTEAFFGQGTRLTVV.

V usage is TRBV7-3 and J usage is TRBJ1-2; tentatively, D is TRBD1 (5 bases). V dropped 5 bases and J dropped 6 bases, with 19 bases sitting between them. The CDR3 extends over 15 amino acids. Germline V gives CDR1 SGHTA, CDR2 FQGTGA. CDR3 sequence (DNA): TGTGCCAGCAGCCCGGGGGGGTCTATAGGGCATGGCTACACCTTC. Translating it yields CASSPGGSIGHGYTF.

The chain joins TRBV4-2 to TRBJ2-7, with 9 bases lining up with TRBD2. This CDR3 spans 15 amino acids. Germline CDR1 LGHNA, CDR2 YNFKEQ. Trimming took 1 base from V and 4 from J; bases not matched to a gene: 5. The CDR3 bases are TGTGCCAGCAGCCAAGGGCTAGCGGGGACGTACGAGCAGTACTTC. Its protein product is CASSQGLAGTYEQYF.

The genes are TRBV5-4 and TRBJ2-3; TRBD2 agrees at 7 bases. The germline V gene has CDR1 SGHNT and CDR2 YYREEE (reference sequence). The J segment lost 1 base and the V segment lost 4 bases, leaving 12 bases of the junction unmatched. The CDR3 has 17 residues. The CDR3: CASSVAGDYLGTDTQYF. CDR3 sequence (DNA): TGTGCCAGCAGCGTTGCGGGGGACTACCTCGGCACAGATACGCAGTATTTT.

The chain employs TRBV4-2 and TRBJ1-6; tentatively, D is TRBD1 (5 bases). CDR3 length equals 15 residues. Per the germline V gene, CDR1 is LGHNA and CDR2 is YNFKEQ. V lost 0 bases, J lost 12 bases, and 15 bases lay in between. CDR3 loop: CASSQEGGTGVPLHF. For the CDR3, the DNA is TGTGCCAGCAGCCAAGAAGGCGGGACGGGGGTACCCCTCCACTTT.

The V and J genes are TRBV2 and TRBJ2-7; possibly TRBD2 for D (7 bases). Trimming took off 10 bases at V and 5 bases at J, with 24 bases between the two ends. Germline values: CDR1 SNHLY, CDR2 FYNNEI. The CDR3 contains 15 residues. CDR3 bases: TGTGCCATCGAGGGGGGGGGCGCCGGTTTCGACGAGCAGTACTTC. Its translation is CAIEGGGAGFDEQYF.

CDR3 amino acids: CASSPPTPGEQYF. CDR3 nucleotides: TGTGCCAGCAGCCCTCCGACTCCCGGCGAGCAGTACTTC. The chain carries TRBV14 and TRBJ2-7; no firm D call. In germline, CDR1 is SGHDN, CDR2 FVKESK. The CDR3 is 13 residues long. Trimming shortened V by 4 bases and J by 6 bases, and 13 bases separated the two germline ends.

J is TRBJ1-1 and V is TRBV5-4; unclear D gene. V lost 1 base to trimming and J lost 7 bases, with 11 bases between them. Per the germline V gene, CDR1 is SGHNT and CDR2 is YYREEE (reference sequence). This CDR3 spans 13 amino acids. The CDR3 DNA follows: TGTGCCAGCAGCTTGACGAACGGTTATGAAGCTTTCTTT. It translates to CASSLTNGYEAFF. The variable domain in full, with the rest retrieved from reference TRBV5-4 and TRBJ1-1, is ETGVTQSPTHLIKTRGQQVTLRCSSQSGHNTVSWYQQALGQGPQFIFQYYREEENGRGNFPPRFSGLQFPNYSSELNVNALELDDSALYLCASSLTNGYEAFFGQGTRLTVV.

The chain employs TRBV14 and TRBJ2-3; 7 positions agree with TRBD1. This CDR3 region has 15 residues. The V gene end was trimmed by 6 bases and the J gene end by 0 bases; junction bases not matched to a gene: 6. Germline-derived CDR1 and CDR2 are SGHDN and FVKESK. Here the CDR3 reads CASRRSGQSTDTQYF. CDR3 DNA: TGTGCCAGCAGGCGGTCGGGACAGAGCACAGATACGCAGTATTTT.

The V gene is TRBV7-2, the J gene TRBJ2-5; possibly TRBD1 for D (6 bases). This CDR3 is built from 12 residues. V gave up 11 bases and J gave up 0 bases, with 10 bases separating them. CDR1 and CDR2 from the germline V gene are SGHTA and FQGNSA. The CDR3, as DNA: TGTGCCGGGGGCGGCAACCAAGAGACCCAGTACTTC. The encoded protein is CAGGGNQETQYF.

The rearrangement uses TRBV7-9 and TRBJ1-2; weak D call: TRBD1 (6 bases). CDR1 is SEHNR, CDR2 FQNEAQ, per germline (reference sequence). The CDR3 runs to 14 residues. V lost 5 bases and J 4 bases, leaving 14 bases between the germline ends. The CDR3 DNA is TGTGCCAGCAGCCCGGACAGCTCATTCTATGGCTACACCTTC. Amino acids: CASSPDSSFYGYTF.

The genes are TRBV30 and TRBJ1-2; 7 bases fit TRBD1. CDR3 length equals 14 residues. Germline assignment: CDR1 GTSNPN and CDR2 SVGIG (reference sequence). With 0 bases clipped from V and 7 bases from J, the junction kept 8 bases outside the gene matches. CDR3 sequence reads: CAWSVRVGGFGYTF. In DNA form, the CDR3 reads TGTGCCTGGAGTGTACGGGTAGGGGGCTTTGGCTACACCTTC.

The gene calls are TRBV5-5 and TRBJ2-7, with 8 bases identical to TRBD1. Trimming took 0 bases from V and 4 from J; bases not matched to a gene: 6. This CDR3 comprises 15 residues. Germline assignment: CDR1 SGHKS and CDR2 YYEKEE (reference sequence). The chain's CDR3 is CASSLVAGGTYEQYF. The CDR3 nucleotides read TGTGCCAGCAGCTTGGTGGCAGGGGGCACGTACGAGCAGTACTTC.

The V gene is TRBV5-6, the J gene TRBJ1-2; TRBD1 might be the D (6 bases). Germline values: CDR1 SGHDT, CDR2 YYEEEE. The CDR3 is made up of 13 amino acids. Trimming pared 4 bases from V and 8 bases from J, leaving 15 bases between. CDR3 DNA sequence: TGTGCCAGCAGCCCACACCCAGGGGAGGGCTACACCTTC. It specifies CASSPHPGEGYTF.

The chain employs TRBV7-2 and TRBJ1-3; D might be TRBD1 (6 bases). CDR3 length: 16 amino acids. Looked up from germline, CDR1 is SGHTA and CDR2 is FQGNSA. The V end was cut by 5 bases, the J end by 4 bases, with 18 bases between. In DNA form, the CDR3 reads TGTGCCAGCAGCCCTAACAGGGAAGGCTCGGGAAACACCATATATTTT. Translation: CASSPNREGSGNTIYF.

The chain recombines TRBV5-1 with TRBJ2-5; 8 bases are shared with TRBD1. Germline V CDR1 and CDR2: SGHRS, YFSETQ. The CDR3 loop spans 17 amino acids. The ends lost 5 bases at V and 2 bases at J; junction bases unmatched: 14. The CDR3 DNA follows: TGCGCCAGCAGATGGGACGAGGACAGGGCGAAACAAGAGACCCAGTACTTC. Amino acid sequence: CASRWDEDRAKQETQYF.

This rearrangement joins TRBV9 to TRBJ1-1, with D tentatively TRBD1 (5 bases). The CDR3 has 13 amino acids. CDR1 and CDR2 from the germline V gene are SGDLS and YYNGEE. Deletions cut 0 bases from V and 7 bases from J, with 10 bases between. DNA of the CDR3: TGTGCCAGCAGCGTAGGCAGGGCTAATGAAGCTTTCTTT. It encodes CASSVGRANEAFF.

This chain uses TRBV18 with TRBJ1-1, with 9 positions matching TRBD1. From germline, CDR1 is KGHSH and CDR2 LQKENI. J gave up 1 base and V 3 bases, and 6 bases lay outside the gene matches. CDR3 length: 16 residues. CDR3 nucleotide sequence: TGTGCCAGCTCACCGTACGACAGGGGGAGGAACACTGAAGCTTTCTTT. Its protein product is CASSPYDRGRNTEAFF.

This CDR3 is CSVEGSGTGWPDTQYF. The CDR3 nucleotides are TGCAGCGTTGAAGGCTCCGGGACAGGGTGGCCAGATACGCAGTATTTT. J is TRBJ2-3 and V is TRBV29-1; 9 bases map to TRBD1. V lost 1 base and J lost 4; bases outside the gene matches: 9. Germline CDR1 reads SQVTM; CDR2 reads ANQGSEA. The CDR3 is 16 residues long.

The chain's CDR3 is CASMRAVNQPQHF. The CDR3, as DNA: TGTGCCAGCATGAGGGCAGTTAATCAGCCCCAGCATTTT. This chain connects TRBV6-1 to TRBJ1-5, with D unresolved. The CDR3 covers 13 residues. The V end lost 7 bases, the J end lost 4 bases, and 11 bases lay between the germline ends. Germline V gene sequence: CDR1 MNHNS, CDR2 SASEGT.

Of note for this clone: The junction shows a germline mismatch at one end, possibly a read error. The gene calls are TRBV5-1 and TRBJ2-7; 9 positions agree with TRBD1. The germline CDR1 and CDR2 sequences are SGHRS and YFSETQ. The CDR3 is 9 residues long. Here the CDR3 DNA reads TGCGCCAGCGGCTTGGGACAGGGTTTC. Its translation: CASGLGQGF.

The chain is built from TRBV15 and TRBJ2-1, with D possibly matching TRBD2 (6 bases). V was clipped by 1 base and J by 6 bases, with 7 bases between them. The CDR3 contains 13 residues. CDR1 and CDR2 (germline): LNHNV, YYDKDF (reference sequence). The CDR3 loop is CATSRVGGNEQFF. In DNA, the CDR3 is TGTGCCACCAGCAGAGTGGGGGGCAATGAGCAGTTCTTC.

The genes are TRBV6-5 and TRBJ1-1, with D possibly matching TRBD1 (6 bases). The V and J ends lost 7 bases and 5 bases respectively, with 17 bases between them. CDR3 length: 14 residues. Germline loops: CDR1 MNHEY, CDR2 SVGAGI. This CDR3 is CASTPPGVRTEAFF. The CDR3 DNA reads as TGTGCCAGCACCCCCCCAGGGGTACGGACTGAAGCTTTCTTT.

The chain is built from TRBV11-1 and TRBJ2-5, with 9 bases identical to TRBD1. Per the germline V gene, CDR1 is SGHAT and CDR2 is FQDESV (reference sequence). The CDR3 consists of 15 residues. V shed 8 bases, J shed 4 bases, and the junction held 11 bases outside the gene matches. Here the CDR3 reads CASVWDRAFGETQYF. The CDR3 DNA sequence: TGTGCCAGCGTCTGGGACAGGGCTTTTGGAGAGACCCAGTACTTC.